The 5 T cell receptor beta chains listed next were all sequenced from one sample in a study of post-analysis software for immune sequencing data. The study's findings and limits: Relative to controls, patients had several TRBV segments at higher frequency, with TRBV5-6, TRBV5-1 and TRBV20-1 among these.

These TCRs are of unknown antigen specificity. Every TCR beta cDNA library bore unique molecular identifiers. TCRdb reprocessed the PCR reads via MiXCR and lists one record per CDR3 protein. The sample has roughly 650,000 distinct CDR3 sequences; about 60% are singletons. Sequenced material: blood. Every receptor here comes from a girl aged 2 to 10 with multiple sclerosis.

The V call is TRBV6-2 or TRBV6-3, the J call TRBJ2-7; tentative D call: TRBD1 (5 bases). In germline, CDR1 is MNHEY, CDR2 SVGEGT. The CDR3 extends over 15 amino acids. V was shortened by 6 bases and J by 0 bases, with 15 bases between the two germline ends. Here the CDR3 DNA reads TGTGCCAGCAGATACAACAGGACAAGCTCCTACGAGCAGTACTTC. Translating it yields CASRYNRTSSYEQYF.

The chain combines TRBV11-2 with TRBJ1-2, with 7 bases aligning to TRBD1. Trimming at V came to 5 bases and at J to 4 bases, leaving 10 bases not matched to a gene. Germline assignment: CDR1 SGHAT and CDR2 FQNNGV. The CDR3 runs to 15 residues. CDR3 nucleotide sequence: TGTGCCAGCAGCGCCATTCGACAGGGCCTCTATGGCTACACCTTC. Amino acid sequence: CASSAIRQGLYGYTF.

CDR3 in amino acids: CSARDGLAAIYEQYF. The DNA for the CDR3 is TGCAGTGCTAGAGACGGACTAGCGGCAATCTACGAGCAGTACTTC. The chain has TRBV20-1 and TRBJ2-7, with 10 bases fitting TRBD2. The trim removed 0 bases at V and 3 bases at J, leaving 5 bases unmatched. CDR1 DFQATT and CDR2 SNEGSKA come from the germline V gene (reference sequence). There are 15 residues in the CDR3.

The chain is built from TRBV11-2 and TRBJ2-1; 7 bases map to TRBD2. Germline CDR1 is SGHAT and CDR2 is FQNNGV. The length of the CDR3 is 13 residues. V shed 5 bases, J shed 8 bases, and the junction held 6 bases outside the gene matches. CDR3 coding DNA: TGTGCCAGCAGCATCCGACTAGCCCATGAGCAGTTCTTC. Translation gives CASSIRLAHEQFF.

This clonotype was counted only a few times. The V call is TRBV10-1, the J call TRBJ2-3; 8 bases map to TRBD1. There are 18 residues in the CDR3. J was trimmed by 4 bases and V by 5 bases; bases with no gene match: 17. Germline assignment: CDR1 WNHNN and CDR2 SYGVQD (reference sequence). CDR3 amino acids: CASSKNHGQGTLPDTQYF. The CDR3 nucleotides read TGCGCCAGCAGTAAGAACCACGGACAGGGAACTCTCCCAGATACGCAGTATTTT.